These 20 T cell receptor beta chains originate from one sample sequenced in a study of CD8+ T cells in alopecia areata. Treatment specified: oral pan-JAK inhibitor, 5-10 mg twice daily. Sequencing templates came from extracted RNA that was reverse transcribed into cDNA. The method was immunoSEQ multiplex PCR; TCRdb's version includes in-frame clones alone and lacks a portion of them. The sample consists of 200,000 to 250,000 clones, around two fifths of them appearing once. The specimen comprised CD4+ T cells sorted from blood, sampled between weeks 30 and 35, from a patient treated with tofacitinib. Receptors originate from a human donor with alopecia areata.

The rearrangement links TRBV18 to TRBJ2-3; D is undetermined. Looked up from germline, CDR1 is KGHSH and CDR2 is LQKENI. There are 12 residues in the CDR3. Trimming stripped 6 bases from V and 6 bases from J, with 10 bases between. CDR3 loop: CASSGPVDTQYF. In nucleotides, the CDR3 is TGTGCCAGCTCCGGGCCGGTGGATACGCAGTATTTT.

This clone has just a few counts. CDR3 bases: TGTGCCAGCAGCTCGACAGGCCGTAATCAGCCCCAGCATTTT. Translation: CASSSTGRNQPQHF. The V and J genes are TRBV7-9 and TRBJ1-5; D is perhaps TRBD1 (6 bases). Trimming cost V 4 bases and J 4 bases, with 11 bases left between them. The CDR3 length is 14 residues. The germline gives CDR1 SEHNR, CDR2 FQNEAQ (reference sequence).

The chain links TRBV18 to TRBJ2-2, with D tentatively TRBD2 (5 bases). Germline V lookup: CDR1 KGHSH, CDR2 LQKENI. Trimming pared 1 base from V and 3 bases from J, leaving 9 bases between. The CDR3 has 15 residues. The CDR3 coding sequence is TGTGCCAGCTCACCACGGGAGATGGACACCGGGGAGCTGTTTTTT. Translation: CASSPREMDTGELFF.

V gene TRBV5-4 combines with J gene TRBJ2-5, with D uncertain. Germline assignment: CDR1 SGHNT and CDR2 YYREEE (reference sequence). V gave up 1 base and J gave up 6 bases, with 13 bases separating them. This CDR3 spans 14 amino acids. The CDR3 is CASSLSQVGKTQYF. Written as DNA, the CDR3 is TGTGCCAGCAGCTTGTCTCAGGTCGGAAAGACCCAGTACTTC.

The chain recombines TRBV6-5 with TRBJ1-2; perhaps TRBD1 as D (5 bases). CDR3 size: 13 residues. Germline V gives CDR1 MNHEY, CDR2 SVGAGI. V lost 2 bases to trimming and J lost 7 bases, with 11 bases between them. The CDR3 loop is CASSYRDRRGYTF. The CDR3 DNA reads as TGTGCCAGCAGTTACCGGGACCGGCGTGGCTACACCTTC.

This clone has more than one count but fewer than ten. Here the CDR3 DNA reads TGTGCCAGCAGCTCCGCGCCTGGACAGGGGGCAGGAGGCTACACCTTC. Protein: CASSSAPGQGAGGYTF. The V call is TRBV11-2, the J call TRBJ1-2, with 11 positions matching TRBD1. V was clipped by 4 bases and J by 8 bases; unmatched bases: 12. The CDR3 is 16 residues long. Germline V gene lookup returns CDR1 SGHAT and CDR2 FQNNGV.

This clone showed up just a few times. V and J are TRBV29-1 and TRBJ1-1, with 8 nucleotides matching TRBD1. The CDR3 totals 12 residues. With V trimmed by 6 bases and J by 0 bases, 0 bases remained unmatched. Germline lookup yields CDR1 SQVTM and CDR2 ANQGSEA. CDR3 bases: TGCAGCGTGACAGGGGTGAACACTGAAGCTTTCTTT. Translation gives CSVTGVNTEAFF.

This chain connects TRBV25-1 to TRBJ2-3; 11 bases agree with TRBD2. Germline V CDR1 and CDR2: MGHDK, SYGVNS. V was clipped by 1 base and J by 2 bases; unmatched bases: 5. The CDR3 length is 17 residues. The CDR3 nucleotides are TGTGCCAGCAGTGAATGGCCTAGCGGGGGGACCACAGATACGCAGTATTTT. It specifies CASSEWPSGGTTDTQYF.

A few counts support this clone. This specimen includes other DNA sequences encoding the same CDR3. The chain carries TRBV5-6 and TRBJ1-5; a weak D match, TRBD1 (6 bases). Germline V lookup: CDR1 SGHDT, CDR2 YYEEEE. Trimming removed 0 bases at V and 2 bases at J, with 6 bases between. The CDR3 covers 14 residues. This CDR3 reads CASSLGTGNQPQHF. The CDR3 region has the DNA TGTGCCAGCAGCTTGGGGACAGGCAATCAGCCCCAGCATTTT.

The chain recombines TRBV11-2 with TRBJ2-1, with TRBD2 as a possible D gene (6 bases). This CDR3 has 15 residues. V lost 6 bases and J lost 0, with 12 bases in between. Germline CDR1 is SGHAT and CDR2 is FQNNGV. The CDR3 nucleotides are TGTGCCAGCAGAAAAATCGGGGGCTCCTACAATGAGCAGTTCTTC. Protein sequence: CASRKIGGSYNEQFF. The full variable domain, with the rest looked up from reference TRBV11-2 and TRBJ2-1, is EAGVAQSPRYKIIEKRQSVAFWCNPISGHATLYWYQQILGQGPKLLIQFQNNGVVDDSQLPKDRFSAERLKGVDSTLKIQPAKLEDSAVYLCASRKIGGSYNEQFFGPGTRLTVL.

This clone has just a few counts. CDR3 in DNA: TGTGCCACGTCTAAAAATGGGGAGACCCAGTACTTC. Its protein product is CATSKNGETQYF. J is TRBJ2-5 and V is TRBV15; D uncertain. This CDR3 comprises 12 residues. The V gene lost 9 bases and the J gene lost 5 bases, with 13 bases spanning the gap. The germline V gene encodes CDR1 LNHNV and CDR2 YYDKDF (reference sequence).

Worth noting for this clone: With a much larger clone just one base away, this may be a read error. The V and J genes are TRBV5-5 and TRBJ2-5, with D hard to call. The germline V gene has CDR1 SGHKS and CDR2 YYEKEE (reference sequence). V was trimmed by 0 bases and J by 3 bases, leaving 0 bases between them. The CDR3 has 11 residues. The CDR3 DNA reads TGTGCCAGCAGCTTGGAAGAGACCCAGTACTTC. Residues: CASSLEETQYF. Full variable domain (outside the CDR3, taken from reference TRBV5-5 and TRBJ2-5): DAGVTQSPTHLIKTRGQQVTLRCSPISGHKSVSWYQQVLGQGPQFIFQYYEKEERGRGNFPDRFSARQFPNYSSELNVNALLLGDSALYLCASSLEETQYFGPGTRLLVL.

This chain links TRBV25-1 with TRBJ1-5; tentative D call: TRBD1 (5 bases). Per germline, CDR1 MGHDK and CDR2 SYGVNS. CDR3 size: 12 residues. Deletions cut 6 bases from V and 5 bases from J, with 8 bases between. The CDR3 sequence: CASSQGDQPQHF. The CDR3 coding sequence is TGTGCCAGCAGCCAGGGCGATCAGCCCCAGCATTTT. The full variable domain, its missing parts supplied by reference TRBV25-1 and TRBJ1-5, is EADIYQTPRYLVIGTGKKITLECSQTMGHDKMYWYQQDPGMELHLIHYSYGVNSTEKGDLSSESTVSRIRTEHFPLTLESARPSHTSQYLCASSQGDQPQHFGDGTRLSIL.

This chain links TRBV6-5 with TRBJ1-2; the D gene is possibly TRBD1 (5 bases). The germline V gene has CDR1 MNHEY and CDR2 SVGAGI. The ends were cut back, 0 bases at V and 6 bases at J, with 11 bases in the middle. The CDR3 extends over 14 amino acids. CDR3 loop: CASSYSPGSNGYTF. For the CDR3, the DNA is TGTGCCAGCAGTTACTCTCCAGGGTCGAATGGCTACACCTTC.

CDR3 residues: CASSADRGYQETQYF. Written as DNA, the CDR3 is TGTGCCAGCAGCGCGGACAGGGGCTACCAAGAGACCCAGTACTTC. J is TRBJ2-5 and V is TRBV9; 9 bases are shared with TRBD1. Germline V gene sequence: CDR1 SGDLS, CDR2 YYNGEE. V lost 3 bases, J lost 0 bases, and 3 bases stayed unmatched. This CDR3 region has 15 residues.

This clone appeared a single time. The chain carries TRBV2 and TRBJ1-5; D call uncertain. Trimming stripped 0 bases from V and 5 bases from J, with 8 bases between. CDR1 is SNHLY and CDR2 is FYNNEI in the germline V gene. The CDR3 extends over 14 amino acids. CDR3 DNA: TGTGCCAGCAGTGAAGCCCTACCTGATCAGCCCCAGCATTTT. It translates to CASSEALPDQPQHF. The entire variable domain, with the rest obtained from reference TRBV2 and TRBJ1-5, is as follows: EPEVTQTPSHQVTQMGQEVILRCVPISNHLYFYWYRQILGQKVEFLVSFYNNEISEKSEIFDDQFSVERPDGSNFTLKIRSTKLEDSAMYFCASSEALPDQPQHFGDGTRLSIL.

This clone was detected only a few times. The chain combines TRBV2 with TRBJ2-7, with TRBD1 matching over 7 bases. Per the germline V gene, CDR1 is SNHLY and CDR2 is FYNNEI. J gave up 3 bases and V 6 bases, and 8 bases lay outside the gene matches. This CDR3 is 14 amino acids long. The CDR3 reads CASSPLPGGYEQYF. As DNA, the CDR3 is TGTGCCAGCAGCCCCTTACCAGGGGGCTACGAGCAGTACTTC.

V gene TRBV5-1 combines with J gene TRBJ2-1; D is undetermined. Germline values: CDR1 SGHRS, CDR2 YFSETQ. The germline V and J ends were trimmed by 5 bases and 0 bases, with 15 bases remaining between them. The CDR3 is 16 amino acids. CDR3 in DNA: TGCGCCAGCAGTATTGTAACGGCGTTCTCCTACAATGAGCAGTTCTTC. It translates to CASSIVTAFSYNEQFF.

Only a few counts were recorded for this clone. J is TRBJ2-1 and V is TRBV7-2; D perhaps matches TRBD1 (5 bases). The CDR3 is made up of 16 amino acids. The germline CDR1 and CDR2 sequences are SGHTA and FQGNSA. V was trimmed by 2 bases and J by 7 bases, leaving 18 bases between them. The CDR3 loop is CASSLSGRAAGNEQFF. The CDR3 region has the DNA TGTGCCAGCAGCTTATCGGGCAGGGCTGCAGGGAATGAGCAGTTCTTC.

The rearrangement joins TRBV14 to TRBJ2-6, with D possibly being TRBD1 (5 bases). Per the germline V gene, CDR1 is SGHDN and CDR2 is FVKESK. The length of the CDR3 is 14 residues. The ends were cut back, 6 bases at V and 1 base at J, with 7 bases in the middle. The CDR3 nucleotides read TGTGCCAGCAGTCCAGGGTCTGGGGCCAACGTCCTGACTTTC. Translation: CASSPGSGANVLTF.